These 14 T cell receptor beta chains were sequenced from one sample in a study of Graves' ophthalmopathy and Graves' hyperthyroidism. Investigators amplified TCR beta CDR3 regions from RNA transcripts. In the first round, RT-PCR was carried out with HTBI primers, and a multiplex PCR formed the second round. TCRdb re-derived calls from the multiplex PCR reads in MiXCR, one entry per CDR3 protein. The sample has under 350,000 distinct CDR3 sequences; about 17% are singletons. Sequences were obtained from peripheral blood. The source is an adult man with Graves' ophthalmopathy.

This clonotype has a count of ten or more. The V and J genes are TRBV19 and TRBJ1-6; 7 nucleotides agree with TRBD1. CDR3 size: 16 residues. Germline assignment: CDR1 LNHDA and CDR2 SQIVND (reference sequence). The V gene end was trimmed by 2 bases and the J gene end by 6 bases; junction bases not matched to a gene: 7. In DNA, the CDR3 is TGTGCCAGTAGTATACAGGCGGGGACAGCTAATTCACCCCTCCACTTT. This codes for CASSIQAGTANSPLHF.

This chain connects TRBV28 to TRBJ2-7; possibly TRBD1 for D (6 bases). Per germline, CDR1 MDHEN and CDR2 SYDVKM. The V gene lost 8 bases and the J gene lost 7 bases, with 15 bases spanning the gap. This CDR3 has 12 amino acids. The CDR3 sequence: CASLDRRREQYF. The CDR3 DNA reads TGTGCCAGCCTCGACAGGCGAAGGGAGCAGTACTTC. The full variable domain, completed using reference TRBV28 and TRBJ2-7, is DVKVTQSSRYLVKRTGEKVFLECVQDMDHENMFWYRQDPGLGLRLIYFSYDVKMKEKGDIPEGYSVSREKKERFSLILESASTNQTSMYLCASLDRRREQYFGPGTRLTVT.

This clonotype was seen many times. The CDR3 DNA sequence: TGTGCCAGCAGTGAATTGGCAGGGGACGGCGGAGAGACCCAGTACTTC. It translates to CASSELAGDGGETQYF. The chain is built from TRBV25-1 and TRBJ2-5; TRBD1 is a possible D gene (6 bases). Trimming pared 1 base from V and 4 bases from J, leaving 16 bases between. Germline CDR1 is MGHDK and CDR2 is SYGVNS. The CDR3 is made up of 16 amino acids.

This clonotype was picked up a small number of times. This clone may be a read error of a much larger clone one base away. The gene calls are TRBV6-2 or TRBV6-3 and TRBJ2-7; TRBD1 matches at 9 bases. Germline V lookup: CDR1 MNHEY, CDR2 SVGEGT. This CDR3 has 16 residues. The ends lost 3 bases at V and 2 bases at J; junction bases unmatched: 8. This CDR3 reads CASSYSGTGMTYEQYF. The DNA of the CDR3 is TGTGCCAGCAGTTATTCCGGGACAGGGATGACCTACGAGCAGTACTTC.

Points on this clonotype: The conserved phenylalanine or tryptophan is not found at the CDR3 terminus, so this likely reflects a read error. V and J are TRBV10-3 and TRBJ2-2; 7 nucleotides align to TRBD2. The CDR3 is 15 residues long. In germline, CDR1 is ENHRY, CDR2 SYGVKD. J was trimmed by 3 bases and V by 7 bases; bases with no gene match: 8. CDR3 loop: CAITPGGGHTGELFL. In DNA form, the CDR3 reads TGTGCCATCACCCCGGGCGGGGGTCACACCGGGGAGCTGTTTCTT.

This clonotype was recorded many times. The V gene is TRBV6-1, the J gene TRBJ2-5; TRBD2 aligns across 8 bases. The ends lost 7 bases at V and 4 bases at J; junction bases unmatched: 11. This CDR3 comprises 15 residues. Germline V gene lookup returns CDR1 MNHNS and CDR2 SASEGT. CDR3 residues: CASIVAGGSLETQYF. The CDR3 DNA follows: TGTGCCAGCATCGTTGCGGGAGGCTCCCTAGAGACCCAGTACTTC.

The chain combines TRBV11-2 with TRBJ2-7; 7 bases are shared with TRBD2. The germline V gene encodes CDR1 SGHAT and CDR2 FQNNGV. The V segment lost 6 bases and the J segment 7 bases; nucleotides outside the gene matches: 21. This CDR3 region has 17 residues. CDR3 nucleotides: TGTGCCAGCAGGCCAGCCCGATTGAGCGGGATTTCGTCAGAGCAGTACTTC. Translating it yields CASRPARLSGISSEQYF.

The chain has TRBV11-2 and TRBJ1-1; a possible D gene is TRBD1 (5 bases). Looked up from germline, CDR1 is SGHAT and CDR2 is FQNNGV. CDR3 length equals 17 residues. Trimming removed 3 bases at V and 0 bases at J, with 17 bases between. The CDR3 DNA reads as TGTGCCAGCAGCTTTCTAACCGGGACCGGGATGAACACTGAAGCTTTCTTT. It codes for CASSFLTGTGMNTEAFF.

The table lists this clonotype with many counts. CDR3 coding DNA: TGTGCCACCAGCAGCGTGGTCCAAGAGACCCAGTACTTC. Translation gives CATSSVVQETQYF. This chain uses TRBV15 with TRBJ2-5, with no clear D. This CDR3 contains 13 residues. Germline V CDR1 and CDR2: LNHNV, YYDKDF (reference sequence). Between the trimmed V and J ends, which lost 3 bases and 1 base, there was a span of 6 bases.

CDR3 residues: CSARPILGIYEQYF. The CDR3 nucleotides are TGCAGTGCTAGGCCCATACTGGGGATTTACGAGCAGTACTTC. V is TRBV20-1 and J is TRBJ2-7; the D is unclear. Per the germline V gene, CDR1 is DFQATT and CDR2 is SNEGSKA (reference sequence). Trimming stripped 3 bases from V and 4 bases from J, with 16 bases between. The CDR3 has 14 amino acids.

This clonotype was counted ten times or more. The V call is TRBV5-1, the J call TRBJ2-2; D is unresolved. The CDR3 spans 14 residues. CDR1 is SGHRS and CDR2 is YFSETQ in the germline V gene. The ends were cut back, 3 bases at V and 5 bases at J, with 11 bases in the middle. This chain's CDR3 is CASSSASGTGELFF. The CDR3 bases are TGCGCCAGCAGCTCCGCCAGTGGAACCGGGGAGCTGTTTTTT.

This clonotype has only a few counts. The chain joins TRBV3-1 to TRBJ2-7, with TRBD2 as a possible D gene (6 bases). Germline-derived CDR1 and CDR2 are LGHDT and YNNKEL (reference sequence). CDR3 length: 11 amino acids. V dropped 7 bases and J dropped 7 bases, with 11 bases sitting between them. DNA of the CDR3: TGTGCCAGCATGCGGGAAAAGGAGCAGTACTTC. It translates to CASMREKEQYF.

This clonotype was detected ten times or more. The chain uses TRBV4-1 and TRBJ1-6; no clear D gene. V was pared by 1 base and J by 0 bases, with 10 bases between. In germline, CDR1 is MGHRA, CDR2 YSYEKL. The CDR3 is 17 residues long. The CDR3 DNA reads TGCGCCAGCAGCCAAGTTCAAGAGAGCTCCTATAATTCACCCCTCCACTTT. The encoded protein is CASSQVQESSYNSPLHF.

This clonotype occurred a few times. This chain uses TRBV6-2 or TRBV6-3 with TRBJ2-7; TRBD2 agrees at 12 bases. The CDR3 spans 18 residues. Germline assignment: CDR1 MNHEY and CDR2 SVGEGT. V was pared by 0 bases and J by 0 bases, with 6 bases of the junction left unmatched. In DNA form, the CDR3 reads TGTGCCAGCAGTTACTCAAAAGGACTAGCGGGGTTCTCCTACGAGCAGTACTTC. Its protein is CASSYSKGLAGFSYEQYF.